The 24 T cell receptor beta chains below come from one sample, sequenced in a study of breast tumors, draining lymph nodes, adjacent tissues. MiXCR, run by TCRdb on the multiplex PCR reads, gives a single entry per CDR3 protein. The table lists approximately 100,000 distinct CDR3 sequences, 30% of them singletons. Breast cancer patients provided tissue from their axillary draining lymph nodes. Input material: axillary lymph node tissue. The source is a female donor with breast cancer. Some clones in this sample may be carry-over from other donors' samples.

This clonotype was picked up many times. This chain joins TRBV19 and TRBJ1-4; weak D call: TRBD1 (5 bases). The CDR3 is made up of 18 amino acids. V shed 6 bases and J shed 0 bases, with 20 bases lying between them. Per the germline V gene, CDR1 is LNHDA and CDR2 is SQIVND (reference sequence). For the CDR3, the DNA is TGTGCCAGTAGACCCCCCCGGGGAGGGGCTGCAACTAATGAAAAACTGTTTTTT. Translated: CASRPPRGGAATNEKLFF.

This clonotype was detected ten times or more. This chain's CDR3 is CSASGAGGPTDTQYF. The CDR3 DNA sequence: TGCAGTGCTAGCGGGGCGGGGGGACCCACAGATACGCAGTATTTT. The rearrangement uses TRBV20-1 and TRBJ2-3; 8 nucleotides agree with TRBD2. CDR1 is DFQATT and CDR2 is SNEGSKA in the germline V gene (reference sequence). The CDR3 contains 15 residues. J was trimmed by 2 bases and V by 3 bases; bases with no gene match: 7.

The chain employs TRBV18 and TRBJ2-3, with 9 nucleotides matching TRBD2. The ends lost 4 bases at V and 0 bases at J; junction bases unmatched: 11. This CDR3 has 18 amino acids. CDR1 is KGHSH, CDR2 LQKENI, per germline. The CDR3 here is CASSRPGSGRSSTDTQYF. The CDR3 nucleotides are TGTGCCAGCTCACGCCCGGGGAGCGGGAGGTCTAGCACAGATACGCAGTATTTT.

Concerning this clonotype: Given a much more abundant clone one base away, this may be a read error. The chain links TRBV6-1 to TRBJ1-2; no clear D gene. Looked up from germline, CDR1 is MNHNS and CDR2 is SASEGT. This CDR3 spans 13 amino acids. V was cut by 6 bases and J by 4 bases, with 12 bases left in between. Here the CDR3 DNA reads TGTGCCAGCAGGCCAGGTTTGGTCTATGGCTACACCTTC. Translated, it gives CASRPGLVYGYTF.

This CDR3 is CSLVAGIWANEKLFF. The CDR3 nucleotides are TGCAGCTTGGTAGCCGGGATTTGGGCTAATGAAAAACTGTTTTTT. The chain couples TRBV29-1 to TRBJ1-4; no definite D call. Germline lookup yields CDR1 SQVTM and CDR2 ANQGSEA. This CDR3 has 15 residues. V was pared by 8 bases and J by 3 bases, with 19 bases between.

Notes on this clonotype: Lacking the conserved final phenylalanine or tryptophan, this CDR3 likely reflects a read error. The chain combines TRBV7-9 with TRBJ2-5, with D unresolved. V was cut by 0 bases and J by 5 bases, with 1 base left in between. The CDR3 totals 11 residues. Germline V gene data show CDR1 as SEHNR and CDR2 as FQNEAQ (reference sequence). The CDR3 reads CASSLAETQYL. The CDR3 DNA reads TGTGCCAGCAGCTTAGCGGAGACCCAGTACCTC.

The rearrangement uses TRBV28 and TRBJ2-2, with D unresolved. V lost 6 bases to trimming and J lost 6 bases, with 17 bases between them. The CDR3 is 15 amino acids. Germline CDR1 reads MDHEN; CDR2 reads SYDVKM. CDR3 DNA: TGTGCCAGCAGCCTGGGGTCCCCCCGGTCCGGGGAGCTGTTTTTT. It specifies CASSLGSPRSGELFF. Based on the CDR3 plus reference TRBV28 and TRBJ2-2, the full variable domain is DVKVTQSSRYLVKRTGEKVFLECVQDMDHENMFWYRQDPGLGLRLIYFSYDVKMKEKGDIPEGYSVSREKKERFSLILESASTNQTSMYLCASSLGSPRSGELFFGEGSRLTVL.

This clonotype was seen many times. V usage is TRBV2 and J usage is TRBJ2-3; tentatively, D is TRBD2 (5 bases). CDR3 length: 14 residues. Per germline, CDR1 SNHLY and CDR2 FYNNEI. V lost 10 bases and J lost 0, with 14 bases in between. DNA for the CDR3: TGTGCCACCAAAAAGCGGCCGAGCACAGATACGCAGTATTTT. Its translation is CATKKRPSTDTQYF. Full variable domain (remainder filled in from reference TRBV2 and TRBJ2-3): EPEVTQTPSHQVTQMGQEVILRCVPISNHLYFYWYRQILGQKVEFLVSFYNNEISEKSEIFDDQFSVERPDGSNFTLKIRSTKLEDSAMYFCATKKRPSTDTQYFGPGTRLTVL.

V is TRBV6-1 and J is TRBJ1-4, with D unclear. The germline V and J ends were trimmed by 4 bases and 5 bases, with 11 bases remaining between them. Germline CDR1 reads MNHNS; CDR2 reads SASEGT. This CDR3 contains 14 residues. CDR3 loop: CASSGSGKNEKLFF. The CDR3 coding sequence is TGTGCCAGCAGTGGGAGCGGAAAAAATGAAAAACTGTTTTTT.

As concerns this clonotype: The CDR3 carries no conserved terminal phenylalanine or tryptophan, so it likely arises from a read error. The J gene is TRBJ2-2, the V gene TRBV10-3; the D gene is possibly TRBD2 (7 bases). The CDR3 runs to 14 residues. Germline V gene lookup returns CDR1 ENHRY and CDR2 SYGVKD. Trimming left V 10 bases short and J 6 bases short, with 18 bases between. CDR3 DNA: TGTGCCAGGGGGGGCCGGAGGGGGGCCGGGGAGCTGTTTTCT. As protein: CARGGRRGAGELFS.

The table lists this clonotype with many counts. The chain recombines TRBV20-1 with TRBJ2-3; no reliable D call. The CDR3 length is 16 residues. CDR1 and CDR2 (germline): DFQATT, SNEGSKA (reference sequence). V was shortened by 0 bases and J by 4 bases, with 17 bases between the two germline ends. The CDR3 DNA reads as TGCAGTGCTAGAGATCTTGAGGTTGCGAATGCAGATACGCAGTATTTT. This gives the protein CSARDLEVANADTQYF.

The J gene is TRBJ1-6, the V gene TRBV19; unclear D gene. The V end was cut by 6 bases, the J end by 10 bases, with 16 bases between. Germline V CDR1 and CDR2: LNHDA, SQIVND (reference sequence). The CDR3 contains 14 residues. CDR3 sequence (DNA): TGTGCCAGTAGAGTAGGCCACGCGGGATCACCCCTCCACTTT. Its protein product is CASRVGHAGSPLHF.

This chain uses TRBV20-1 with TRBJ1-5; TRBD1 is a possible D gene (6 bases). Germline assignment: CDR1 DFQATT and CDR2 SNEGSKA (reference sequence). The CDR3 covers 13 residues. V was clipped by 5 bases and J by 5 bases, with 13 bases between them. This CDR3 is CSAGETGYQPQHF. In DNA, the CDR3 is TGCAGTGCTGGGGAGACAGGCTATCAGCCCCAGCATTTT.

V usage is TRBV5-1 and J usage is TRBJ1-2; D may be TRBD1 (6 bases). CDR3 length: 12 amino acids. Trimming took 5 bases from V and 5 from J, leaving 10 bases between them. Germline lookup yields CDR1 SGHRS and CDR2 YFSETQ. The CDR3 DNA reads as TGCGCCAGCAGGCAAGGACAGTATGGCTACACCTTC. This sequence encodes CASRQGQYGYTF.

This chain links TRBV30 with TRBJ2-1, with 12 bases identical to TRBD2. This CDR3 comprises 15 residues. The germline CDR1 and CDR2 sequences are GTSNPN and SVGIG (reference sequence). V was clipped by 4 bases and J by 8 bases; unmatched bases: 9. The DNA for the CDR3 is TGTGCCTGGAACACTCTAGCGGGAGGGTTCGATGAGCAGTTCTTC. It is translated as CAWNTLAGGFDEQFF.

This clonotype was detected many times. V is TRBV24-1 and J is TRBJ1-5; possibly TRBD1 for D (6 bases). V dropped 4 bases and J dropped 7 bases, with 19 bases sitting between them. This CDR3 is built from 16 residues. Per germline, CDR1 KGHDR and CDR2 SFDVKD. The CDR3 DNA reads as TGTGCCACCAGTGACCCACCTGGGGGGGGCCGCCAGCCCCAGCATTTT. Translating gives CATSDPPGGGRQPQHF.

This clonotype was recorded many times. The chain links TRBV6-5 to TRBJ2-7; no reliable D call. This CDR3 is built from 15 residues. Germline CDR1 is MNHEY and CDR2 is SVGAGI. V lost 2 bases and J 2 bases, leaving 13 bases between the germline ends. DNA of the CDR3: TGTGCCAGCAGTTACAGCCAAGGACGAACCTACGAGCAGTACTTC. Translating it yields CASSYSQGRTYEQYF.

As to this clonotype: Because the CDR3's place on the DNA is in doubt, the DNA is left out and the CDR3 is given as listed by TCRdb. The J gene is TRBJ1-2, the V gene TRBV9; the D segment call TRBD1 is taken from the table without a DNA check. The germline V gene has CDR1 SGDLS and CDR2 YYNGEE. The CDR3 is 21 residues long, counting both termini. CDR3 in amino acids: CASSFYICSAPDSFLNYGYTF.

This clonotype was seen at least ten times. J is TRBJ1-2 and V is TRBV13; D ambiguous. Deletions cut 4 bases from V and 6 bases from J, with 18 bases between. The CDR3 contains 15 residues. Germline CDR1 and CDR2: PRHDT and FYEKMQ (reference sequence). CDR3 in amino acids: CASSSPPSRVDGYTF. DNA for the CDR3: TGTGCCAGCAGCTCCCCCCCTTCCAGAGTTGATGGCTACACCTTC.

This clonotype was seen ten or more times. The chain carries TRBV5-8 and TRBJ1-5; the D gene is possibly TRBD1 (5 bases). Germline V gene data show CDR1 as SGHTS and CDR2 as YDEGEE. This CDR3 has 15 amino acids. V shed 4 bases and J shed 1 base, with 12 bases lying between them. CDR3 region: CASSLDGQSNQPQHF. In DNA form, the CDR3 reads TGTGCCAGCAGCCTGGACGGACAAAGCAATCAGCCCCAGCATTTT.

This clonotype was seen at least ten times. A much larger clonotype is one base distant, so this may be a read error. The rearrangement links TRBV12-3 or TRBV12-4 to TRBJ2-3; the match to TRBD2 covers 11 bases. Germline trimming cut 6 bases from V and 8 bases from J; bases unmatched to any gene: 13. CDR3 size: 16 residues. CDR3 bases: TGTGCCAGCAGCCACACTCTAGCGGGAGGACATCTTACGCAGTATTTT. It translates to CASSHTLAGGHLTQYF.

The sample holds many counts of this clonotype. The rearrangement joins TRBV13 to TRBJ2-7; 8 bases map to TRBD2. Germline V gene sequence: CDR1 PRHDT, CDR2 FYEKMQ (reference sequence). The V segment lost 7 bases and the J segment 2 bases; nucleotides outside the gene matches: 10. The CDR3 spans 15 residues. The DNA of the CDR3 is TGTGCCAGCACCAATCGCGGGAGGAAAACCTACGAGCAGTACTTC. This gives the protein CASTNRGRKTYEQYF.

This chain uses TRBV25-1 with TRBJ2-7, with 10 bases matching TRBD2. Germline V lookup: CDR1 MGHDK, CDR2 SYGVNS. V shed 4 bases and J 3 bases; nucleotides not matched to a gene: 6. CDR3 length equals 15 residues. CDR3 amino acids: CASSARSSGSYEQYF. CDR3 coding DNA: TGTGCCAGCAGTGCTAGGTCTAGCGGGAGCTACGAGCAGTACTTC.

V and J are TRBV4-3 and TRBJ2-1; 7 nucleotides match TRBD1. Unmatched junction bases numbered 8, after V lost 0 bases and J lost 6 bases. Germline V lookup: CDR1 LGHNA, CDR2 YSLEER. The CDR3 sequence is 16 residues long. CDR3: CASSQDPQGESNEQFF. DNA of the CDR3: TGCGCCAGCAGCCAAGATCCCCAGGGGGAGTCCAATGAGCAGTTCTTC.